The rows below give T cell receptor beta chains drawn from one sample of a study of blood T cell repertoires in COVID-19. TCRdb's copy holds only in-frame clones and misses some; the assay was immunoSEQ multiplex PCR. The table has about 250,000 clones, approximately 90% seen once; the top ten hold under 9.5%. The source material was PBMCs or T cells enriched from blood (not recorded which). The origin of the receptors is a man aged 35-49 years who had recovered from COVID-19. Both conserved end residues are part of each CDR3. A D gene is named only where the DNA matches it firmly. Some rows have no size entry. The others give once, few or many, or a class for an expanded clone.

clone_size | j_call | d_call | v_call | cdr3_aa | cdr3_nt
- | TRBJ1-6 | - | TRBV5-4 | CASSRNQGTRNSPLHF | TGTGCCAGCAGCAGGAACCAGGGCACCCGGAATTCACCCCTCCACTTT
- | TRBJ2-7 | - | TRBV7-8 | CASSPTRRGTYFYEQYF | TGTGCCAGCAGTCCCACCCGTAGGGGGACATACTTTTACGAGCAGTACTTC
- | TRBJ2-7 | TRBD2 | TRBV7-2 | CASSHWGSGRASYEQYF | TGTGCCAGCAGCCATTGGGGCAGCGGGAGGGCCTCCTACGAGCAGTACTTC
- | TRBJ2-7 | - | TRBV7-2 | CASSLGALGEQYF | TGTGCCAGCAGCTTAGGGGCATTGGGCGAGCAGTACTTC
few | TRBJ1-2 | - | TRBV11-3 | CASSLVDGTLTPNYGYTF | TGTGCCAGCAGCTTAGTTGACGGGACACTTACCCCTAACTATGGCTACACCTTC
- | TRBJ2-7 | - | TRBV5-5 | CASSLVVHSEQYF | TGTGCCAGCAGCTTGGTTGTCCACTCCGAGCAGTACTTC
- | TRBJ1-2 | TRBD1 | TRBV5-1 | CASQAGTEIYGYTF | TGCGCCAGCCAGGCCGGGACAGAGATCTATGGCTACACCTTC
- | TRBJ2-1 | TRBD2 | TRBV5-1 | CASSPTSGGAYNEQFF | TGCGCCAGCAGCCCGACTAGCGGGGGGGCCTACAATGAGCAGTTCTTC
- | TRBJ1-3 | TRBD1 | TRBV6-1 | CASSELRGLGNTIYF | TGTGCCAGCAGTGAACTCAGGGGGCTCGGAAACACCATATATTTT
- | TRBJ1-3 | - | TRBV3-1/TRBV3-2 | CASRGWRGSSGNTIYF | TGTGCCAGCAGGGGTTGGCGGGGAAGCTCTGGAAACACCATATATTTT
- | TRBJ1-2 | - | TRBV6-5 | CASSYSQGQGPYGYTF | TGTGCCAGCAGTTACTCCCAGGGGCAGGGGCCCTATGGCTACACCTTC
many | TRBJ1-6 | TRBD1 | TRBV5-4 | CATRIVTGSSYNSPLHF | TGTGCCACCCGAATAGTGACAGGGAGCTCCTATAATTCACCCCTCCACTTT
- | TRBJ1-2 | TRBD1 | TRBV6-5 | CASSSDRDANYGYTF | TGTGCCAGCAGTTCCGACAGGGACGCTAACTATGGCTACACCTTC
- | TRBJ2-7 | TRBD1 | TRBV24-1 | CATSGQGAPSFYEQYF | TGTGCCACCAGTGGACAGGGGGCTCCGTCTTTCTACGAGCAGTACTTC
- | TRBJ1-5 | - | TRBV10-3 | CAISEDVAGNQPQHF | TGTGCCATCAGTGAAGATGTGGCAGGCAATCAGCCCCAGCATTTT
- | TRBJ2-5 | TRBD2 | TRBV9 | CASSGGGGRETQYF | TGTGCCAGCAGCGGCGGGGGGGGGCGGGAGACCCAGTACTTC
- | TRBJ2-5 | TRBD2 | TRBV13 | CASSLEHLAGGRQETQYF | TGTGCCAGCAGCTTAGAGCACCTAGCGGGGGGCAGACAAGAGACCCAGTACTTC
- | TRBJ2-7 | TRBD1 | TRBV10-1 | CASRGQGQGEQYF | TGCGCCAGCAGGGGACAGGGCCAAGGCGAGCAGTACTTC
- | TRBJ2-5 | TRBD1 | TRBV9 | CASSDGTGAGFVRETQYF | TGTGCCAGCAGCGATGGGACAGGGGCGGGTTTCGTACGAGAGACCCAGTACTTC
- | TRBJ2-3 | - | TRBV11-3 | CASSLRGSTDTQYF | TGTGCCAGCAGCTTGCGCGGGAGCACAGATACGCAGTATTTT
once | TRBJ2-7 | - | TRBV6-2/TRBV6-3 | CASRPRVRTFSYEQYF | TGTGCCAGCCGCCCTCGCGTCAGGACATTCTCCTACGAGCAGTACTTC
many | TRBJ2-2 | - | TRBV11-1 | CASSLASGTGELFF | TGTGCCAGCAGCTTAGCCAGCGGCACCGGGGAGCTGTTTTTT
- | TRBJ2-3 | TRBD1 | TRBV6-5 | CASRTTGGADTQYF | TGTGCCAGCAGGACGACAGGGGGGGCAGATACGCAGTATTTT
- | TRBJ1-5 | - | TRBV5-6 | CASSFGVSLQPQHF | TGTGCCAGCAGCTTTGGAGTGTCTCTTCAGCCCCAGCATTTT
- | TRBJ2-7 | - | TRBV25-1 | CASSDQGTYEQYF | TGTGCCAGCAGTGACCAGGGTACCTACGAGCAGTACTTC
- | TRBJ2-7 | TRBD2 | TRBV5-1 | CASSLAASGPREQYF | TGCGCCAGCAGCTTGGCGGCTAGCGGGCCCCGCGAGCAGTACTTC
- | TRBJ1-2 | - | TRBV15 | CATSGTGGIYGYTF | TGTGCCACCAGTGGGACGGGGGGGATCTATGGCTACACCTTC
- | TRBJ2-1 | - | TRBV5-1 | CASSLDESSYNEQFF | TGCGCCAGCAGCTTGGATGAGAGCTCCTACAATGAGCAGTTCTTC
- | TRBJ2-3 | - | TRBV4-2 | CASSQVTQGADTQYF | TGTGCCAGCAGCCAAGTCACACAGGGCGCAGATACGCAGTATTTT
- | TRBJ1-1 | TRBD1 | TRBV2 | CASSERGQTNTEAFF | TGTGCCAGCAGTGAAAGGGGACAGACGAACACTGAAGCTTTCTTT
- | TRBJ2-1 | - | TRBV5-1 | CASSYRVGGESYNEQFF | TGCGCCAGCAGCTATCGGGTCGGAGGCGAATCCTACAATGAGCAGTTCTTC
once | TRBJ2-2 | - | TRBV7-2 | CASSSPSTGELFF | TGTGCCAGCAGCAGCCCTAGCACCGGGGAGCTGTTTTTT
- | TRBJ2-2 | - | TRBV14 | CASSPKLNTGELFF | TGTGCCAGCAGCCCGAAACTGAACACCGGGGAGCTGTTTTTT
- | TRBJ1-6 | - | TRBV9 | CASSVDSLPGSPLHF | TGTGCCAGCAGCGTCGACAGCTTACCAGGTTCACCCCTCCACTTT
- | TRBJ1-2 | TRBD1 | TRBV10-3 | CAVGQGANYGYTF | TGTGCCGTGGGACAGGGAGCTAACTATGGCTACACCTTC
- | TRBJ2-1 | - | TRBV7-8 | CASSPNRVEQFF | TGTGCCAGCAGCCCTAACAGGGTTGAGCAGTTCTTC
few | TRBJ2-3 | TRBD2 | TRBV19 | CASSIDRRLAGAPYTDTQYF | TGTGCCAGTAGTATAGATCGGCGCCTAGCGGGGGCCCCCTACACAGATACGCAGTATTTT
- | TRBJ1-3 | - | TRBV6-5 | CASSLDRSSGNTIYF | TGTGCCAGCAGTTTAGACAGGTCTTCTGGAAACACCATATATTTT
- | TRBJ2-6 | - | TRBV7-2 | CASSPGGGANVLTF | TGTGCCAGCAGTCCTGGTGGCGGGGCCAACGTCCTGACTTTC
- | TRBJ1-4 | - | TRBV5-1 | CASSLEPGREKLFF | TGCGCCAGCAGTTTGGAGCCGGGGAGGGAAAAACTGTTTTTT
once | TRBJ2-2 | TRBD1 | TRBV6-5 | CASSYPGTGKAGELFF | TGTGCCAGCAGTTACCCTGGGACAGGGAAGGCCGGGGAGCTGTTTTTT
- | TRBJ2-1 | - | TRBV5-8 | CASSLLLSSYNEQFF | TGTGCCAGCAGCTTGTTGCTGAGCTCCTACAATGAGCAGTTCTTC
- | TRBJ2-7 | - | TRBV7-2 | CASSSQLERYEQYF | TGTGCCAGCAGCTCTCAACTAGAACGCTACGAGCAGTACTTC
- | TRBJ2-1 | - | TRBV7-2 | CASSELWGGRPSTEGQFF | TGTGCCAGCAGCGAGTTGTGGGGGGGCAGGCCTTCAACGGAGGGGCAGTTCTTC
- | TRBJ2-1 | - | TRBV9 | CASSVAGGASSYNEQFF | TGTGCCAGCAGCGTAGCTGGGGGGGCGAGCTCCTACAATGAGCAGTTCTTC
- | TRBJ2-7 | TRBD1 | TRBV7-2 | CASSLDGTGSTYEQYF | TGTGCCAGCAGCTTAGATGGGACAGGGTCAACCTACGAGCAGTACTTC
- | TRBJ2-7 | TRBD1 | TRBV19 | CASSTLRTGSAYEQYF | TGTGCCAGTAGTACCTTAAGGACAGGGTCAGCCTACGAGCAGTACTTC